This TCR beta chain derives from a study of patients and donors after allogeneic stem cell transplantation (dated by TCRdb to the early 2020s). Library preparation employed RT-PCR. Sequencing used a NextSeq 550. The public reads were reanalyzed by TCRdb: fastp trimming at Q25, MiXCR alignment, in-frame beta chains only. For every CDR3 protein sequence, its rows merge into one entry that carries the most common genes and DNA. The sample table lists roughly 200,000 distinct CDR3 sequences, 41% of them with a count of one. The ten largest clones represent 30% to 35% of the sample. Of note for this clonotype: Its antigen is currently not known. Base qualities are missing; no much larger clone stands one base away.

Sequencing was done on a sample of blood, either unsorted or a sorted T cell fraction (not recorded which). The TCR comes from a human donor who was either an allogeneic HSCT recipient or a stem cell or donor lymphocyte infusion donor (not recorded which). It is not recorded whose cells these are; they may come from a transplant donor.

The DNA reads as follows: TGCGCCAGCAGCTTGCCAACGGGGAGTGGCGAGCAGTACTTC. Its amino acids are CASSLPTGSGEQYF. The V gene is TRBV5-1 and the J gene is TRBJ2-7, and perhaps TRBD2 as D gene, on 5 matching bases. CDR3 length: 14 amino acids, cysteine to phenylalanine. CDR3 DNA only is kept here, 42 bases in frame from base 1. Per the germline V gene, SGHRS is the CDR1 and YFSETQ is the CDR2. The trim is 1 base for V and 6 bases for J, with a gap of 14 bases between the germline ends.